This is a list of T cell receptor beta chains from one sample in a study of T-cell memory formation after mild COVID-19. Using its own MiXCR run on the 5' RACE reads, TCRdb lists one record per CDR3 protein. The sample consists of approximately 400,000 distinct CDR3 sequences, around 24% of them appearing once. Sequenced input: PBMCs or a T cell subset sorted from them (not recorded which). The receptor set was obtained from an adult woman who had mild COVID-19 (a few samples of this study predate the infection). Cell type and time point are not known. Both conserved end residues are trimmed from each CDR3. Fields, in order: V gene, D gene, J gene, CDR3 protein. D genes are given only for firm matches.

TRBV19,TRBD2,TRBJ2-2,ASSKGLAPGELF
TRBV12-3/TRBV12-4,.,TRBJ2-3,ASRDRRDTDTQY
TRBV6-5,TRBD1,TRBJ1-1,ASSTTGVTTEAF
TRBV11-1,TRBD2,TRBJ2-1,ASSLALAGATEQF
TRBV12-3/TRBV12-4,.,TRBJ1-5,ASSLAVGNVSNQPQH
TRBV6-5,.,TRBJ2-5,ASSSSTQETQY
TRBV6-2/TRBV6-3,.,TRBJ2-1,ASSYSEYNEQF
TRBV10-3,.,TRBJ2-1,AISETGGGDEQF
TRBV9,TRBD1,TRBJ1-2,ASSQTGLGYGYT
TRBV7-9,.,TRBJ2-3,ASSSPTGDTQY
TRBV7-2,TRBD1,TRBJ2-7,ASKKTGSGPYEQY
TRBV7-2,.,TRBJ1-5,ASSWGDKGQQPQH
TRBV14,TRBD1,TRBJ1-1,ASSQEIHRGGEAF
TRBV7-9,TRBD1,TRBJ2-7,ASSFSTGSYEQY
TRBV29-1,TRBD1,TRBJ2-1,SVGTGVDEQF
TRBV19,.,TRBJ2-1,ASSIAWGSYNEQF
TRBV24-1,TRBD2,TRBJ2-1,ATSDPLAGGLVNEQF
TRBV5-1,.,TRBJ2-7,ASRRDPTAYEQY
TRBV5-1,.,TRBJ2-2,ASCPRTAHPGELF
TRBV9,TRBD2,TRBJ2-3,ASSPYDLAGDLDTQY
TRBV5-1,.,TRBJ1-3,ASSFGTAGNTIY
TRBV2,.,TRBJ2-5,ASSGEGGRDEETQY
TRBV18,.,TRBJ1-1,ASSPPSTGRTEAF
TRBV12-3/TRBV12-4,.,TRBJ1-1,ASSWAVQEAF
TRBV3-1,TRBD1,TRBJ2-2,ASSQGQGALAGELF
TRBV15,.,TRBJ1-4,ATSGGGQSEKLF
TRBV6-2/TRBV6-3,.,TRBJ1-5,ASSHSGTRQGQPQH
TRBV20-1,.,TRBJ2-1,SARASPSFYNEQF
TRBV5-5,.,TRBJ1-6,ASSLVTGPRNSPLH
TRBV29-1,.,TRBJ2-6,SARDPPSGVLT
TRBV5-1,.,TRBJ2-5,ASSLGRPGGETQY
TRBV11-2,TRBD2,TRBJ2-3,ASSLRGSGGGAADTQY
TRBV5-1,.,TRBJ2-7,ASSTARDEQY
TRBV29-1,.,TRBJ1-4,SVAPEVGPDEKLF
TRBV9,.,TRBJ2-7,ASSVVHYEQY
TRBV7-3,.,TRBJ2-2,ASSFGWDTGELF
TRBV27,TRBD2,TRBJ2-7,ASSLLAGGVYNEQY
TRBV2,.,TRBJ2-1,ASSEDGDIKNGEQF
TRBV19,TRBD1,TRBJ1-1,ASSTDRGFTEAF
TRBV30,.,TRBJ2-3,ACRGAGDTQY
TRBV5-5,.,TRBJ2-3,ASSLRVRTDTQY
TRBV2,.,TRBJ1-5,ASSERGVGGQPQH
TRBV24-1,TRBD1,TRBJ1-2,ATSDDRGWNYGYT
TRBV4-3,.,TRBJ1-5,ASSQELYSNQPQH
TRBV10-3,.,TRBJ1-3,AISAGSGNTIY
TRBV3-1,TRBD1,TRBJ2-7,ASSQPGQRNEQY
TRBV15,.,TRBJ1-1,ATSRDLPGGNTEAF
TRBV20-1,TRBD2,TRBJ2-7,SAPELAEPYEQY
TRBV24-1,TRBD1,TRBJ1-5,ATSATGFNQPQH
TRBV6-2/TRBV6-3,TRBD2,TRBJ2-7,ASRPYPSRQEREDYEQY
TRBV20-1,.,TRBJ1-5,SARGTDGNQPQH
TRBV24-1,.,TRBJ1-2,ATSDWTGLRGGYT
TRBV18,TRBD1,TRBJ1-2,ASSPGTGVNYGYT
TRBV9,.,TRBJ1-6,ASSPRSGQWNNSPLH
TRBV4-2,.,TRBJ2-1,ASSQAPRGTYNEQF
TRBV20-1,TRBD2,TRBJ2-1,SAGEREGLVAYNEQF
TRBV20-1,.,TRBJ2-3,SASPTDTQY
TRBV30,TRBD1,TRBJ2-1,AWSDPTGVSYNEQF